The 13 T cell receptor beta chains below come from one sample, sequenced in a study of blood T cell repertoires in COVID-19. Method: immunoSEQ multiplex PCR; TCRdb's copy keeps in-frame clones and lacks some. Altogether roughly 150,000 clones are present, approximately 80% being singletons, with the ten largest covering 6.2%. What was sequenced was PBMCs or T cells enriched from blood (not recorded which). All receptors derive from a woman in her 40s who had recovered from COVID-19.

The chain uses TRBV21-1 and TRBJ1-1; the D call in the table, TRBD1, was not verified against the DNA. TRBV21-1 is an annotated pseudogene. The CDR3 is 18 amino acids. The CDR3 here is CASSNLWFRRQGYTEAFF. CDR3 in DNA: TGTGCCAGCAGCAATCTATGGTTTAGACGACAGGGCTACACTGAAGCTTTCTTT.

The rearrangement links TRBV6-5 to TRBJ1-2; TRBD1 aligns across 7 bases. V gave up 4 bases and J gave up 4 bases; unmatched junction bases: 6. The CDR3 runs to 14 residues. From germline, CDR1 is MNHEY and CDR2 SVGAGI. The CDR3 loop reads CASSLDRVGYGYTF. CDR3 nucleotide sequence: TGTGCCAGCAGTTTAGACAGGGTCGGCTATGGCTACACCTTC.

The genes are TRBV15 and TRBJ2-4; 10 bases map to TRBD2. Per germline, CDR1 LNHNV and CDR2 YYDKDF (reference sequence). The length of the CDR3 is 17 residues. Trimming cost V 1 base and J 0 bases; bases outside gene matches: 3. DNA for the CDR3: TGTGCCACCAGCAGAGGAGCGGGGGGGCTAGCCAAAAACATTCAGTACTTC. It codes for CATSRGAGGLAKNIQYF.

The chain carries TRBV6-5 and TRBJ1-2, with D possibly matching TRBD1 (5 bases). CDR1 is MNHEY and CDR2 is SVGAGI in the germline V gene. The CDR3 sequence is 12 residues long. V lost 5 bases and J 4 bases, leaving 8 bases between the germline ends. The CDR3 loop reads CASSRDSYGYTF. CDR3 sequence (DNA): TGTGCCAGCAGTCGCGACAGCTATGGCTACACCTTC.

CDR3 residues: CASSTDRGTNYGYTF. CDR3 DNA: TGTGCCAGTAGTACCGACAGGGGGACTAACTATGGCTACACCTTC. The gene calls are TRBV19 and TRBJ1-2; 9 bases map to TRBD1. Trimming at V came to 4 bases and at J to 0 bases, leaving 3 bases not matched to a gene. Per the germline V gene, CDR1 is LNHDA and CDR2 is SQIVND (reference sequence). The CDR3 runs to 15 residues.

This clone was recorded only once. V is TRBV29-1 and J is TRBJ2-7; TRBD1 agrees at 11 bases. The germline CDR1 and CDR2 sequences are SQVTM and ANQGSEA. V lost 6 bases, J lost 7 bases, and 11 bases stayed unmatched. The CDR3 has 14 residues. CDR3 sequence: CSVEPGQGVGEQYF. The DNA for the CDR3 is TGCAGCGTGGAACCGGGACAGGGGGTGGGGGAGCAGTACTTC.

The V and J genes are TRBV19 and TRBJ2-5; maybe TRBD1 (6 bases). Between the trimmed V and J ends, which lost 3 bases and 4 bases, there was a span of 12 bases. This CDR3 has 14 amino acids. Germline V gene data show CDR1 as LNHDA and CDR2 as SQIVND (reference sequence). DNA for the CDR3: TGTGCCAGTAGTATTTGGGGCAGGGGAGAGACCCAGTACTTC. It is translated as CASSIWGRGETQYF. Full variable domain (missing parts from reference TRBV19 and TRBJ2-5): DGGITQSPKYLFRKEGQNVTLSCEQNLNHDAMYWYRQDPGQGLRLIYYSQIVNDFQKGDIAEGYSVSREKKESFPLTVTSAQKNPTAFYLCASSIWGRGETQYFGPGTRLLVL.

The chain uses TRBV19 and TRBJ2-7; 12 bases fit TRBD2. Germline CDR1 reads LNHDA; CDR2 reads SQIVND (reference sequence). This CDR3 is 13 amino acids long. The V gene end was trimmed by 10 bases and the J gene end by 5 bases; junction bases not matched to a gene: 6. The CDR3: CATRTSGVHEQYF. CDR3 in DNA: TGTGCCACCCGGACTAGCGGGGTGCACGAGCAGTACTTC.

The CDR3 nucleotides are TGCGCCAGCAGAAGGGAGCTAGCGGGGGAGGGCACCGGGGAGCTGTTTTTT. Its protein product is CASRRELAGEGTGELFF. The V gene is TRBV10-2, the J gene TRBJ2-2; 10 nucleotides match TRBD2. Germline V gene sequence: CDR1 WSHSY, CDR2 SAAADI. CDR3 size: 17 residues. V trimming: 6 bases; J trimming: 4 bases; junction bases outside the gene matches: 11.

The chain employs TRBV7-3 and TRBJ2-2; D perhaps matches TRBD1 (6 bases). Germline V gives CDR1 SGHTA, CDR2 FQGTGA. This CDR3 comprises 14 residues. V dropped 5 bases and J dropped 5 bases, with 12 bases sitting between them. The CDR3 is CASSIHRDTGELFF. CDR3 DNA sequence: TGTGCCAGCAGCATCCACAGGGATACCGGGGAGCTGTTTTTT.

The CDR3 DNA sequence: TGTGCCAGCAGCTTGCTTGTCGGGGAGACCCAGTACTTC. Its translation: CASSLLVGETQYF. V is TRBV5-6 and J is TRBJ2-5; D gene uncertain. The CDR3 consists of 13 residues. V lost 1 base to trimming and J lost 5 bases, with 9 bases between them. Looked up from germline, CDR1 is SGHDT and CDR2 is YYEEEE.

Points on this clone: Other DNA sequences of this sample code for an identical CDR3. The rearrangement uses TRBV4-1 and TRBJ1-5; a possible D gene is TRBD1 (5 bases). The CDR3 contains 14 residues. Trimming pared 4 bases from V and 2 bases from J, leaving 9 bases between. Germline V gives CDR1 MGHRA, CDR2 YSYEKL. CDR3 sequence: CASSPGLGNQPQHF. DNA for the CDR3: TGCGCCAGCAGCCCAGGGTTGGGCAATCAGCCCCAGCATTTT.

The gene calls are TRBV3-1 (or the pseudogene TRBV3-2) and TRBJ2-3; the D gene is possibly TRBD2 (6 bases). CDR1 and CDR2 (germline): LGHDT, YNNKEL (reference sequence). The CDR3 is 17 residues long. The V gene lost 4 bases and the J gene lost 0 bases, with 17 bases spanning the gap. The CDR3 DNA reads TGTGCCAGCAGCCGTGGACTAATAAGCTCTAGCACAGATACGCAGTATTTT. This codes for CASSRGLISSSTDTQYF.